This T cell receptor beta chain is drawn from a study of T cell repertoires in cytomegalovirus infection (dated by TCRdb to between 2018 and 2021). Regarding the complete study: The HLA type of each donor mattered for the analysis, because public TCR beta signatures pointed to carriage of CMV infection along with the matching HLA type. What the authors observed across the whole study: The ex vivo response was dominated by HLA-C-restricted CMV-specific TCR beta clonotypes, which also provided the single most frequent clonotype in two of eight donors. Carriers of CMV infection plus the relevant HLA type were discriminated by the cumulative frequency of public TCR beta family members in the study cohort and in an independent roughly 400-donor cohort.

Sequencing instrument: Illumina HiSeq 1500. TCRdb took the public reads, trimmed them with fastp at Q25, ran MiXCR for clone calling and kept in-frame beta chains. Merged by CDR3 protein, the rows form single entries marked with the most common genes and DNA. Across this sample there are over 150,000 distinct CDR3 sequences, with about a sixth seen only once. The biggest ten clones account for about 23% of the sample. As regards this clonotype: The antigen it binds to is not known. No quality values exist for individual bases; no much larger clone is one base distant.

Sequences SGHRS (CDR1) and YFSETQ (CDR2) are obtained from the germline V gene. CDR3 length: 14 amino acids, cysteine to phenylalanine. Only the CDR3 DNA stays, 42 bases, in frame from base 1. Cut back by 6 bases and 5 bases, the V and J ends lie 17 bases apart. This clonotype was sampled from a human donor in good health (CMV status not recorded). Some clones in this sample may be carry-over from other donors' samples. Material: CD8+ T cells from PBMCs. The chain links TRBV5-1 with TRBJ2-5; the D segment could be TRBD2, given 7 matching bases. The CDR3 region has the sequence CASTPPGGSETQYF. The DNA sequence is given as TGCGCCAGCACCCCCCCGGGGGGCTCGGAGACCCAGTACTTC.